The entry below describes one T cell receptor (beta chain). The data originate from a study of control samples from healthy donors and cancer patients. Assay: immunoSEQ multiplex PCR; the TCRdb copy retains only in-frame clones and omits some. The sample holds 350,000 to 450,000 clones; around nine tenths are singletons and the top ten take around 6.4%. Trimming cost V 2 bases and J 2 bases, with 9 bases left between them. Germline CDR1 is WNHNN and CDR2 is SYGVQD (reference sequence). CDR3 length: 14 residues. This chain links TRBV10-1 with TRBJ1-1, with unresolved D. The sequence was collected from a man aged 40-50 years with head and neck cancer. Sequencing was performed on PBMCs. The CDR3 DNA reads TGCGCCAGCAGTGAGGGGCAGATTAACACTGAAGCTTTCTTT. Translation gives CASSEGQINTEAFF.